These T cell receptor beta chains were read from a single sample in a study of cytomegalovirus exposure and HLA in healthy donors. Produced via immunoSEQ multiplex PCR; TCRdb's table is partial and in-frame only. The table shows 150,000 to 180,000 clones, with about 82% occurring only once. Material for sequencing was PBMCs. These receptors were taken from a human donor in good health. Both conserved end residues are part of each CDR3. The D gene is left open where the match is weak. Clone size, where shown, is once, few, many, or a class for clones that have expanded.

V gene,D gene,J gene,clone size,CDR3 protein,CDR3 DNA
TRBV7-2,NA,TRBJ2-7,NA,CASSLGRERWQYF,TGTGCCAGCAGCTTAGGACGGGAGAGGTGGCAGTACTTC
TRBV5-1,NA,TRBJ2-1,NA,CASSLVAATYNEQFF,TGCGCCAGCAGCTTGGTAGCGGCCACCTACAATGAGCAGTTCTTC
TRBV2,NA,TRBJ1-5,NA,CASSDRQGNGQPQHF,TGTGCCAGCAGTGATCGGCAGGGAAACGGTCAGCCCCAGCATTTT
TRBV2,TRBD1,TRBJ1-5,NA,CASSERLNRGGGQPQHF,TGTGCCAGCAGTGAGCGACTCAACAGGGGAGGAGGTCAGCCCCAGCATTTT
TRBV5-4,TRBD1,TRBJ1-4,NA,CASSVGQGREKLFF,TGTGCCAGCAGCGTGGGACAGGGGCGGGAAAAACTGTTTTTT
TRBV5-6,TRBD1,TRBJ1-3,NA,CASSLGQGTGNTIYF,TGTGCCAGCAGCTTGGGACAGGGGACTGGAAACACCATATATTTT
TRBV5-1,TRBD2,TRBJ2-3,NA,CASSLRGLAGGITDTQYF,TGCGCCAGCAGCTTGCGGGGACTAGCGGGAGGGATCACAGATACGCAGTATTTT
TRBV7-6,TRBD1,TRBJ1-5,once,CASSPGTGNQPQHF,TGTGCCAGCAGCCCTGGGACAGGAAATCAGCCCCAGCATTTT
TRBV7-3,TRBD2,TRBJ2-3,NA,CASSQRTSGGPDTQYF,TGTGCCAGCAGCCAACGGACTAGCGGGGGACCAGATACGCAGTATTTT
TRBV7-2,NA,TRBJ2-1,NA,CASSLRRNRNNEQFF,TGTGCCAGCAGCCTGAGGAGGAATCGCAACAATGAGCAGTTCTTC
TRBV7-2,TRBD2,TRBJ2-3,NA,CASSLSWGGPDTQYF,TGTGCCAGCAGCTTAAGTTGGGGGGGTCCAGATACGCAGTATTTT
TRBV30,TRBD1,TRBJ2-7,NA,CAPPRRGPVSYEQYF,TGTGCTCCCCCACGCAGGGGGCCCGTTTCCTACGAGCAGTACTTC
TRBV4-1,NA,TRBJ2-3,NA,CASSQSDADTQYF,TGCGCCAGCAGCCAAAGCGACGCAGATACGCAGTATTTT
TRBV6-6,NA,TRBJ1-1,NA,CASSYLGRNTEAFF,TGTGCCAGCAGTTATCTGGGCCGTAACACTGAAGCTTTCTTT
TRBV19,TRBD1,TRBJ1-1,NA,CASREQGAFMNTEAFF,TGTGCCAGTAGAGAACAGGGGGCCTTTATGAACACTGAAGCTTTCTTT
TRBV28,NA,TRBJ2-7,NA,CASSSAGQPYEQYF,TGTGCTAGCAGTTCCGCCGGACAGCCCTACGAGCAGTACTTC
TRBV5-1,NA,TRBJ2-3,once,CASSPGGGIGTDTQYF,TGCGCCAGCAGCCCGGGGGGCGGCATCGGCACAGATACGCAGTATTTT
TRBV9,NA,TRBJ2-3,NA,CASSVGGVFTDTQYF,TGTGCCAGCAGCGTAGGGGGGGTCTTCACAGATACGCAGTATTTT
TRBV28,TRBD1,TRBJ2-3,once,CASSAGTGADTQYF,TGTGCCAGCAGCGCCGGGACAGGGGCAGATACGCAGTATTTT
TRBV28,NA,TRBJ2-7,NA,CASSFRGSYEQYF,TGTGCCAGCAGTTTTAGAGGCTCCTACGAGCAGTACTTC
TRBV4-1,NA,TRBJ1-4,NA,CASSQLLRGSNEKLFF,TGCGCCAGCAGCCAACTCCTCAGGGGAAGTAATGAAAAACTGTTTTTT
TRBV19,TRBD1,TRBJ2-7,NA,CASSTYRGGEVEQYF,TGTGCCAGTAGTACCTACAGGGGCGGAGAGGTCGAGCAGTACTTC
TRBV7-2,NA,TRBJ2-7,NA,CASSFDRLIAYEQYF,TGTGCCAGCAGCTTCGACAGGTTGATCGCCTACGAGCAGTACTTC
TRBV19,TRBD1,TRBJ2-7,NA,CASSRTGGPDYEQYF,TGTGCCAGTAGTAGAACAGGGGGCCCTGACTACGAGCAGTACTTC
TRBV27,TRBD1,TRBJ1-5,once,CASSSQGFGNQPQHF,TGTGCCAGCAGTTCACAGGGGTTCGGCAATCAGCCCCAGCATTTT
TRBV2,NA,TRBJ1-5,few,CASSVKGGQAPQHF,TGTGCCAGCAGTGTGAAAGGGGGTCAAGCGCCCCAGCATTTT
TRBV5-1,NA,TRBJ2-2,NA,CASSRESGNTGELFF,TGCGCCAGCAGCCGCGAATCCGGGAACACCGGGGAGCTGTTTTTT
TRBV30,NA,TRBJ2-1,NA,CAGKVGPYNEQFF,TGTGCCGGCAAGGTTGGGCCCTACAATGAGCAGTTCTTC
TRBV12-5,NA,TRBJ2-1,NA,CASGLYQIGRSTQVEQFF,TGTGCTAGTGGTTTATACCAAATTGGGAGGTCCACCCAGGTCGAGCAGTTCTTC